Below, 17 T cell receptor beta chains from the same sample are listed, as sequenced in a study of CD8 T cells in ankylosing spondylitis. Notes on the study in general: The study identified a TCR beta motif of several highly homologous variants that appeared characteristic of ankylosing spondylitis blood.

These receptors' targets are unknown. One entry per CDR3 protein results from TCRdb running MiXCR on the 5' RACE reads. The sample gives approximately 520,000 distinct CDR3 sequences, approximately 5.3% of which show up once; 3.5% is in the top ten. Specimen: blood, either unsorted or a sorted T cell fraction (not recorded which). Receptors were obtained from a male donor with ankylosing spondylitis.

The sample holds many counts of this clonotype. CDR3 coding DNA: TGTGCCAGCAGCCAGACTAGCGGGAGATTTTATGAGCAGTTCTTC. Translating gives CASSQTSGRFYEQFF. V and J are TRBV3-1 and TRBJ2-1; 12 bases line up with TRBD2. Unmatched junction bases numbered 5, after V lost 3 bases and J lost 8 bases. The CDR3 has 15 amino acids. Looked up from germline, CDR1 is LGHDT and CDR2 is YNNKEL (reference sequence).

This clonotype was detected ten times or more. The genes are TRBV18 and TRBJ2-1; the match to TRBD1 covers 8 bases. Germline CDR1 reads KGHSH; CDR2 reads LQKENI. V lost 6 bases, J lost 4 bases, and 8 bases stayed unmatched. The CDR3 is made up of 15 amino acids. The CDR3 reads CASSPGQGNYNEQFF. CDR3 sequence (DNA): TGTGCCAGCTCCCCAGGACAGGGAAATTACAATGAGCAGTTCTTC.

V and J are TRBV7-2 and TRBJ2-1, with D tentatively TRBD2 (6 bases). This CDR3 has 16 amino acids. The ends were cut back, 5 bases at V and 4 bases at J, with 18 bases in the middle. CDR1 is SGHTA and CDR2 is FQGNSA in the germline V gene. The DNA of the CDR3 is TGTGCCAGCAGCGAAAGAGGGACTTCGGTTTACAATGAGCAGTTCTTC. Translated, it gives CASSERGTSVYNEQFF.

The table lists this clonotype with many counts. The chain uses TRBV6-5 and TRBJ1-6; TRBD1 agrees at 8 bases. The germline V gene has CDR1 MNHEY and CDR2 SVGAGI. The length of the CDR3 is 17 residues. The junction had 10 bases not matched to a gene; V was cut back by 0 bases and J by 9 bases. Written as DNA, the CDR3 is TGTGCCAGCAGTTACTCGATATGGGCAGGGGGCACTTCACCCCTCCACTTT. It specifies CASSYSIWAGGTSPLHF.

This clonotype showed up many times. The rearrangement links TRBV28 to TRBJ2-1, with a weak D call TRBD2 (6 bases). The CDR3 extends over 14 amino acids. V was clipped by 7 bases and J by 7 bases, with 17 bases between them. In germline, CDR1 is MDHEN, CDR2 SYDVKM. The CDR3 loop is CASTPVGGFNEQFF. In DNA form, the CDR3 reads TGTGCCAGCACCCCGGTTGGAGGGTTTAATGAGCAGTTCTTC.

This clonotype occurred a few times. V gene TRBV2 combines with J gene TRBJ2-6, with D unresolved. Germline-derived CDR1 and CDR2 are SNHLY and FYNNEI. The CDR3 is 18 amino acids. Trimming removed 6 bases at V and 0 bases at J, with 18 bases between. The CDR3 loop is CASRGTDTYSSGANVLTF. In DNA form, the CDR3 reads TGTGCCAGCAGAGGAACTGACACATATTCCTCTGGGGCCAACGTCCTGACTTTC. Combining the CDR3 with reference TRBV2 and TRBJ2-6 gives the whole variable domain EPEVTQTPSHQVTQMGQEVILRCVPISNHLYFYWYRQILGQKVEFLVSFYNNEISEKSEIFDDQFSVERPDGSNFTLKIRSTKLEDSAMYFCASRGTDTYSSGANVLTFGAGSRLTVL.

The chain's CDR3 is CASSSPKGGRWNEQFF. CDR3 in DNA: TGTGCCAGCAGCTCCCCTAAGGGCGGGAGGTGGAATGAGCAGTTCTTC. The chain couples TRBV7-2 to TRBJ2-1; 8 bases line up with TRBD2. J gave up 7 bases and V 4 bases, and 12 bases lay outside the gene matches. The V gene's germline CDR1 is SGHTA and CDR2 FQGNSA. This CDR3 is 16 amino acids long.

There are many counts of this clonotype. The chain recombines TRBV10-3 with TRBJ2-2; 12 bases map to TRBD2. V gave up 3 bases and J gave up 10 bases; unmatched junction bases: 6. Germline values: CDR1 ENHRY, CDR2 SYGVKD. The CDR3 consists of 15 residues. Written as DNA, the CDR3 is TGTGCCATCAGTGAACCTACTAGCGGGAGGATGGAGCTGTTTTTT. This translates into CAISEPTSGRMELFF.

This clonotype was seen many times. The rearrangement joins TRBV6-1 to TRBJ2-5; D is undetermined. V dropped 2 bases and J dropped 0 bases, with 10 bases sitting between them. The CDR3 covers 15 residues. Germline V gives CDR1 MNHNS, CDR2 SASEGT. The CDR3 DNA is TGTGCCAGCAGTGAAAACCGGGCGTACCAAGAGACCCAGTACTTC. Its protein product is CASSENRAYQETQYF.

This clonotype was recorded many times. The chain employs TRBV4-3 and TRBJ1-2; no firm D call. V lost 1 base and J lost 4, with 13 bases in between. The CDR3 loop spans 15 amino acids. Germline V gene sequence: CDR1 LGHNA, CDR2 YSLEER. The CDR3 sequence is CASSQVSLDGYGYTF. The DNA of the CDR3 is TGCGCCAGCAGCCAAGTGTCACTAGACGGCTATGGCTACACCTTC.

There are many counts of this clonotype. This chain connects TRBV15 to TRBJ2-1; 9 nucleotides agree with TRBD2. V trimming: 8 bases; J trimming: 9 bases; junction bases outside the gene matches: 5. Germline assignment: CDR1 LNHNV and CDR2 YYDKDF (reference sequence). This CDR3 has 12 residues. The CDR3 here is CATQGLAPEQFF. CDR3 nucleotide sequence: TGTGCCACCCAAGGACTAGCGCCTGAGCAGTTCTTC.

In this sample, this clonotype turned up many times. This chain joins TRBV12-3 or TRBV12-4 and TRBJ1-6, with unresolved D. The CDR3 spans 14 residues. Trimming left V 7 bases short and J 7 bases short, with 14 bases between. The DNA of the CDR3 is TGTGCCAGCACCAACGGGCCCTCGAATTCACCCCTCCACTTT. As protein: CASTNGPSNSPLHF.

In DNA, the CDR3 is TGCAGTGCTTCTGAGAGCGGGAGGCTCCCCCCCCACGAGCAGTACTTC. Amino acids: CSASESGRLPPHEQYF. J is TRBJ2-7 and V is TRBV20-1; TRBD2 matches 9 bases. J was trimmed by 5 bases and V by 5 bases; bases with no gene match: 16. This CDR3 is built from 16 residues. CDR1 and CDR2 from the germline V gene are DFQATT and SNEGSKA (reference sequence).

This clonotype has at least ten counts. The V and J genes are TRBV11-2 and TRBJ1-1, with D tentatively TRBD1 (5 bases). The CDR3 is 15 amino acids. Trimming cost V 0 bases and J 2 bases, with 10 bases left between them. Germline V gene sequence: CDR1 SGHAT, CDR2 FQNNGV. The CDR3 protein is CASSLDLGENTEAFF. CDR3 DNA: TGTGCCAGCAGCTTAGATTTGGGGGAAAACACTGAAGCTTTCTTT.

V is TRBV7-9 and J is TRBJ2-7; D is ambiguous. Between the trimmed V and J ends, which lost 0 bases and 2 bases, there was a span of 11 bases. This CDR3 is 15 amino acids long. The germline gives CDR1 SEHNR, CDR2 FQNEAQ (reference sequence). The chain's CDR3 is CASSLASTLTYEQYF. The CDR3 coding sequence is TGTGCCAGCAGCTTAGCCTCCACCCTGACCTACGAGCAGTACTTC.

This clonotype was seen repeatedly, ten times or more. This chain joins TRBV29-1 and TRBJ2-3; D is uncertain. The length of the CDR3 is 12 residues. Germline V lookup: CDR1 SQVTM, CDR2 ANQGSEA. V lost 5 bases and J 2 bases, leaving 8 bases between the germline ends. CDR3 protein: CSVLPVTDTQYF. In nucleotides, the CDR3 is TGCAGCGTTCTTCCGGTCACAGATACGCAGTATTTT.

Many counts were recorded for this clonotype. The CDR3 is CSARDYTSGASDTQYF. The CDR3 bases are TGCAGTGCTAGAGACTATACTAGCGGGGCCTCAGATACGCAGTATTTT. The chain uses TRBV20-1 and TRBJ2-3, with 10 bases fitting TRBD2. CDR1 and CDR2 from the germline V gene are DFQATT and SNEGSKA (reference sequence). With 0 bases clipped from V and 4 bases from J, the junction kept 7 bases outside the gene matches. The CDR3 extends over 16 amino acids.